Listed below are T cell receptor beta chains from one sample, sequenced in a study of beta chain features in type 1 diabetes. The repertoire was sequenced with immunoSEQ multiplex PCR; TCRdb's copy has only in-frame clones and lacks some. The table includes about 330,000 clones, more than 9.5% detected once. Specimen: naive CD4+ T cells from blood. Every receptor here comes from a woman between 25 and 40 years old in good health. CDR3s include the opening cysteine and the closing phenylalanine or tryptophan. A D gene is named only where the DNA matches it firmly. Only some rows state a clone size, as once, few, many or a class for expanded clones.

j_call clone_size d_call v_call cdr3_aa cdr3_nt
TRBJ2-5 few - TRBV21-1 CASPSTGRDQETQYF TGTGCCAGCCCTTCAACAGGGAGAGACCAAGAGACCCAGTACTTC
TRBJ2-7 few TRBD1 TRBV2 CASNRDRGYEQYF TGTGCCAGCAACCGGGACAGGGGCTACGAGCAGTACTTC
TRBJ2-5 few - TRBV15 CATSGTRGETQYF TGTGCCACCAGCGGAACAAGGGGAGAGACCCAGTACTTC
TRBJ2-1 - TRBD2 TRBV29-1 CSVARLAGNNEQFF TGCAGCGTTGCTCGACTAGCGGGGAACAATGAGCAGTTCTTC
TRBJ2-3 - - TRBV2 CASKSGGSTDTQYF TGTGCCAGCAAGAGTGGCGGTAGCACAGATACGCAGTATTTT
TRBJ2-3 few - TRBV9 CASGRGTDTQYF TGTGCCAGCGGCCGGGGCACAGATACGCAGTATTTT
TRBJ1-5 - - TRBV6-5 CASSSGDRNQPQHF TGTGCCAGCAGTTCCGGAGACAGGAATCAGCCCCAGCATTTT
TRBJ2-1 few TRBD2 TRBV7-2 CASSARTSGTYNEQFF TGTGCCAGCAGCGCCCGGACTAGCGGAACTTACAATGAGCAGTTCTTC
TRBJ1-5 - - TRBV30 CAWSPGLGNQPQHF TGTGCCTGGAGTCCAGGGTTGGGGAATCAGCCCCAGCATTTT
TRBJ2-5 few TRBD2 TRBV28 CASSPGGGVQETQYF TGTGCCAGCAGCCCGGGGGGGGGAGTGCAAGAGACCCAGTACTTC
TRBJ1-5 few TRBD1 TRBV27 CASSPQGVYSNQPQHF TGTGCCAGCAGTCCACAGGGGGTTTATAGCAATCAGCCCCAGCATTTT
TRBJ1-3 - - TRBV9 CASTRDISGNTIYF TGTGCCAGCACCCGGGACATCTCTGGAAACACCATATATTTT
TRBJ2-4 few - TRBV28 CASSLWSGSSNIQYF TGTGCCAGCAGTTTATGGTCAGGATCATCGAACATTCAGTACTTC
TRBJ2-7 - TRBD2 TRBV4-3 CASTPGLAPSYEQYF TGCGCCAGCACTCCGGGACTAGCCCCAAGTTACGAGCAGTACTTC
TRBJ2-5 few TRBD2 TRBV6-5 CASKRTSGPSAQYF TGTGCCAGCAAGAGGACTAGCGGTCCATCGGCCCAGTACTTC
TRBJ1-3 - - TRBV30 CACYWANGNTIYF TGTGCCTGTTACTGGGCTAATGGAAACACCATATATTTT
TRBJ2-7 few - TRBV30 CAWTAGSYEQYF TGTGCCTGGACTGCAGGGTCCTACGAGCAGTACTTC
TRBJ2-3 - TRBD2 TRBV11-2 CASSLTPSGISDTQYF TGTGCCAGCAGCTTGACCCCTAGCGGGATATCAGATACGCAGTATTTT
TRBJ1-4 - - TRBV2 CASSVQGSSEKLFF TGTGCCAGCAGCGTTCAAGGGAGTTCCGAAAAACTGTTTTTT